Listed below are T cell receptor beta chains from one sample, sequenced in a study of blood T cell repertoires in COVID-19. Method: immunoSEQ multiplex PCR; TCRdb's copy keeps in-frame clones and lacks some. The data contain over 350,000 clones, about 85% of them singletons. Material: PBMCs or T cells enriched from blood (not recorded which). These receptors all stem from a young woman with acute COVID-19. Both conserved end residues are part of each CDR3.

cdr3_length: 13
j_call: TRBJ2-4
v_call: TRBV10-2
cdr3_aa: CASSEQAENIQYF

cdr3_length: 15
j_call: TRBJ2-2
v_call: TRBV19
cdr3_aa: CASSILLSNTGELFF

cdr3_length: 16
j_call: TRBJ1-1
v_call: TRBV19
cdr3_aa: CASSILRSAGNTEAFF

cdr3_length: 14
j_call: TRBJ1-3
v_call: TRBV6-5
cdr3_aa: CASSLDFSGNTIYF

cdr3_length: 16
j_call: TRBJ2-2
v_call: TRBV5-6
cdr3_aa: CASSYPSGGNTGELFF

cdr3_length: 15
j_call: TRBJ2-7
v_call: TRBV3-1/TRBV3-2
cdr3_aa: CASRDGLAGAYEQYF

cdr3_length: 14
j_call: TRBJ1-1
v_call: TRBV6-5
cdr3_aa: CASRRPTGGTEAFF

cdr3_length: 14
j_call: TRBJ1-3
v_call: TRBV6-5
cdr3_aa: CASRGTGNRNTIYF

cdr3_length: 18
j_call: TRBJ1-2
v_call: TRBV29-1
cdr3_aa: CSVYHRGQTHQGNYGYTF

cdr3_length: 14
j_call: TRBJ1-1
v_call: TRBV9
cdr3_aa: CASSADSPNTEAFF

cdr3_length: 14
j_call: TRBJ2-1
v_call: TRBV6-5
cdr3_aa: CASSLHGQFGEQFF

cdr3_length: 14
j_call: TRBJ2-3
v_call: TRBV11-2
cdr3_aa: CASSNGQGGDTQYF

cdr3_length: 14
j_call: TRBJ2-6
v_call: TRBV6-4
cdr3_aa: CASSREGGANVLTF

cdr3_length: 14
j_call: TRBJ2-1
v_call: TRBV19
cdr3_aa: CASSPLSGGNEQFF

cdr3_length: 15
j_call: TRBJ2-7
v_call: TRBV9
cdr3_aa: CASSPTDGRAREQYF

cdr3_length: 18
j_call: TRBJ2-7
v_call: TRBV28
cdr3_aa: CASSLRLFLTGTTYEQYF

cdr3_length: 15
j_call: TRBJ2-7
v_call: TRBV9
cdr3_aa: CASSVGSGFPYEQYF

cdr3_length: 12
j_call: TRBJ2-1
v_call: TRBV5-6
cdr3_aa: CASSFAGTEQFF

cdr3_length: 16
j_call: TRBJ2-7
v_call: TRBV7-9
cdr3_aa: CASSGTWGGRTYEQYF

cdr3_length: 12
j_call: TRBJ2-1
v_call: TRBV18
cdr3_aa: CASSPILSEQFF

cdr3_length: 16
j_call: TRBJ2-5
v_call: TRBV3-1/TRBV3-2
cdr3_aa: CASSPDSGRAGETQYF

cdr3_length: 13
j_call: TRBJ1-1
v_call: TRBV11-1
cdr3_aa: CASSRKGETEAFF